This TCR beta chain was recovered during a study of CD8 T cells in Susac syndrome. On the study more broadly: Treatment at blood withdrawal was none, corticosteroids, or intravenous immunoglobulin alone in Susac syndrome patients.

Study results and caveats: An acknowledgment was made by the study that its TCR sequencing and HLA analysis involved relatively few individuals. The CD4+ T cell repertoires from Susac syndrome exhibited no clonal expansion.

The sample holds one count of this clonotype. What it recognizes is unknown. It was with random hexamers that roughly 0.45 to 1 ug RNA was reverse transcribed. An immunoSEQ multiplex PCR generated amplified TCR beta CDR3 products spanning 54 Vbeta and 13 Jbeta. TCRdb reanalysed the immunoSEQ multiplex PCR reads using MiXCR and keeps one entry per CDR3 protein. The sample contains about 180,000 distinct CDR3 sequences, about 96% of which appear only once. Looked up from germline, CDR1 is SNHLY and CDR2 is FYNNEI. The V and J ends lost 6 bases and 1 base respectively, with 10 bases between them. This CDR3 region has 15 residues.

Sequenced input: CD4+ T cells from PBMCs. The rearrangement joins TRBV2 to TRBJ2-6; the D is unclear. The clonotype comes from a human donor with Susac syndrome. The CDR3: CASSLKGSGANVLTF. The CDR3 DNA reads TGTGCCAGCAGCTTGAAAGGGTCTGGGGCCAACGTCCTGACTTTC.